This TCR beta chain stems from a study of cytomegalovirus exposure and HLA in healthy donors. Study-level results: Through in vitro validation, three CMV-associated chains were shown to be specific for CMV antigens.

Unrecorded immune exposure was likely among donors, who were nominally healthy when sampled. The CDR3 totals 16 residues. The germline V gene has CDR1 LNHDA and CDR2 SQIVND (reference sequence). Germline trimming cut 6 bases from V and 4 bases from J; bases unmatched to any gene: 12. Turning to this clone: Its target is unknown.

The PCR used 60 Vbeta and 13 Jbeta primers. The repertoire was sequenced with immunoSEQ multiplex PCR; TCRdb's copy has only in-frame clones and lacks some. The data show 150,000 to 200,000 clones, roughly four fifths seen once. The rearrangement joins TRBV19 to TRBJ1-2; 9 nucleotides match TRBD1. Sequencing used PBMCs. This clonotype was sampled from a man between 18 and 35 years old in good health and CMV-seronegative. The CDR3 DNA sequence: TGTGCCAGTAGCGGGACAGGGCAAAAGGCTCTCTATGGCTACACCTTC. Protein: CASSGTGQKALYGYTF.